This is a list of T cell receptor beta chains from one sample in a study of cytomegalovirus exposure and HLA in healthy donors. Measured with immunoSEQ multiplex PCR; TCRdb has only the in-frame clones, and not every one. Found here are more than 95,000 clones, approximately 78% of them singletons; the top ten hold about 1.7%. Sequenced input: PBMCs. Source of these receptors: a woman in her 40s in good health and CMV-seronegative. The CDR3 runs from the conserved cysteine through the conserved F or W. The D gene is left open where the match is weak. A row's size may be missing; if present it is once, few, many or a size class.

v_gene	abundance	d_gene	j_gene	CDR3nt	CDR3aa
TRBV19	-	-	TRBJ1-4	TGTGCCAGTAGCCTGCGACAGACGGCGTTAGGTCGTGAAAAACTGTTTTTT	CASSLRQTALGREKLFF
TRBV19	-	TRBD1	TRBJ1-5	TGTGCCAGTAGTTTGAGACAGGGGTATAGCAATCAGCCCCAGCATTTT	CASSLRQGYSNQPQHF
TRBV6-1	-	-	TRBJ1-5	TGTGCCAGCAGTGCCCAGGGGTATCAGCCCCAGCATTTT	CASSAQGYQPQHF
TRBV4-3	-	-	TRBJ1-1	TGCGCCAGCACCTTAGGACACCAGAACACTGAAGCTTTCTTT	CASTLGHQNTEAFF
TRBV7-9	-	-	TRBJ2-1	TGTGCCAGCAGCCAACGTGACATTTACAATGAGCAGTTCTTC	CASSQRDIYNEQFF
TRBV19	-	-	TRBJ2-2	TGTGCCAGCCGCGCGGGACCCCACACCGGGGAGCTGTTTTTT	CASRAGPHTGELFF
TRBV4-3	few	TRBD1	TRBJ1-1	TGCGCCAGCAGCCACGGCCGGGACAGCCCTGAAGCTTTCTTT	CASSHGRDSPEAFF
TRBV30	-	-	TRBJ2-2	TGTGCCTGGACCCGACTAGCCGGGGAGCTGTTTTTT	CAWTRLAGELFF
TRBV7-8	-	TRBD1	TRBJ1-1	TGTGCCAGCAGCTCGAAGACAGGGGGTGAAGCTTTCTTT	CASSSKTGGEAFF
TRBV5-1	-	-	TRBJ1-1	TGCGCCAGCAGCTTGAACTGGATAGCCGGTGAAGCTTTCTTT	CASSLNWIAGEAFF
TRBV6-1	-	-	TRBJ2-1	TGTGCCAGCAGTGAAGCCAGGGACACAATTTGGTATGAGCAGTTCTTC	CASSEARDTIWYEQFF
TRBV19	-	-	TRBJ1-2	TGTGCCAGTAGTGAGGGTAACTATGGCTACACCTTC	CASSEGNYGYTF
TRBV19	-	-	TRBJ2-1	TGTGCCAGTAGTATATCCACGGTTGGAGTTAAAAATGAGCAGTTCTTC	CASSISTVGVKNEQFF